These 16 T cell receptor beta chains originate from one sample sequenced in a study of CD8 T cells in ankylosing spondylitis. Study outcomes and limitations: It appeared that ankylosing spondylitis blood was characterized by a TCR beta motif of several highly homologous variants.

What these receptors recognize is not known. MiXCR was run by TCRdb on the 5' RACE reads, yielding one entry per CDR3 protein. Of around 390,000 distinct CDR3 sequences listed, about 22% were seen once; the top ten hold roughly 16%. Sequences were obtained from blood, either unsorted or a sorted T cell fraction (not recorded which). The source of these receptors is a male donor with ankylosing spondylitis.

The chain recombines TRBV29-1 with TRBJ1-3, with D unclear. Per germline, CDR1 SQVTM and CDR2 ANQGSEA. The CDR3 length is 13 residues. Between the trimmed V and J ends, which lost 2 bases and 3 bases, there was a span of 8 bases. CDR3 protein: CSVESHSGNTIYF. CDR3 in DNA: TGCAGCGTTGAAAGTCATAGTGGAAACACCATATATTTT.

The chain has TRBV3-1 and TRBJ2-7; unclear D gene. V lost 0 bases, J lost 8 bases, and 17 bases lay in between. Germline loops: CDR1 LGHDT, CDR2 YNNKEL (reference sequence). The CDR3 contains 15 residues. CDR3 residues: CASSQDVVPSGQQYF. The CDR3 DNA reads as TGTGCCAGCAGCCAAGATGTAGTCCCATCCGGCCAGCAGTACTTC.

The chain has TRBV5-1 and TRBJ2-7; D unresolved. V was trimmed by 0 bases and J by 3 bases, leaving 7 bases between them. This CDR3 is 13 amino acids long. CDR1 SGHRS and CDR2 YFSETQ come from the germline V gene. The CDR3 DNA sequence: TGCGCCAGCAGCTTGGCTCAGGACTACGAGCAGTACTTC. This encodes CASSLAQDYEQYF.

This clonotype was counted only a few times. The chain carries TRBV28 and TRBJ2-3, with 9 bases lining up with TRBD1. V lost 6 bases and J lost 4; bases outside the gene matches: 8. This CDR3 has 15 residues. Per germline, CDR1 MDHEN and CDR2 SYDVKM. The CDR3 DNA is TGTGCCAGCAGCAAATACAGGGGGCTCCCAGATACGCAGTATTTT. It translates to CASSKYRGLPDTQYF.

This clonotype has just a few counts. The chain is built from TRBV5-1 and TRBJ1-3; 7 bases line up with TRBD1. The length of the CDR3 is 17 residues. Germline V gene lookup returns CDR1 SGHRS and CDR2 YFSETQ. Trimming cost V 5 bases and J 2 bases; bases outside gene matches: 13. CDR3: CASRMVPSGGTGNTIYF. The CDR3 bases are TGCGCCAGCAGAATGGTTCCCTCAGGGGGTACTGGAAACACCATATATTTT.

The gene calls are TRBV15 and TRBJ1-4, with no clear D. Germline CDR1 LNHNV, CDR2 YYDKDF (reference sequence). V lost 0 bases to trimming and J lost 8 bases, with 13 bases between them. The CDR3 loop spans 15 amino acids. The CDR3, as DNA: TGTGCCACCAGCAGAGATCATTTCGGAAACGAAAAACTGTTTTTT. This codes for CATSRDHFGNEKLFF.

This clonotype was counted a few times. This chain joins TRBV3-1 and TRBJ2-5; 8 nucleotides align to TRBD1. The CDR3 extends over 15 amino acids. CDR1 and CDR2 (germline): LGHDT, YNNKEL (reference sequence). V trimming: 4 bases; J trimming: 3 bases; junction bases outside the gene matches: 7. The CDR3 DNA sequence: TGTGCCAGCAGCCCCCGGACAGGGTGGAAAGAGACCCAGTACTTC. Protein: CASSPRTGWKETQYF.

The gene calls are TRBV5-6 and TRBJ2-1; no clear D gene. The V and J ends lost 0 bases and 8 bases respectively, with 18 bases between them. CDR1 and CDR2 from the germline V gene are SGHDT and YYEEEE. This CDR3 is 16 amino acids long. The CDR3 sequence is CASSLGSQTLWDEQFF. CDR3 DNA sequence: TGTGCCAGCAGCTTGGGGTCCCAGACCCTATGGGATGAGCAGTTCTTC.

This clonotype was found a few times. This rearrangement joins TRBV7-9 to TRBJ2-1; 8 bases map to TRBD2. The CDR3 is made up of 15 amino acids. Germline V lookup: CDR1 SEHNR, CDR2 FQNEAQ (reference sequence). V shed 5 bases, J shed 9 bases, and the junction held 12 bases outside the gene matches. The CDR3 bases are TGTGCCAGCAGCCGCTCGCTCGGGAGGGTGGGTGAGCAGTTCTTC. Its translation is CASSRSLGRVGEQFF.

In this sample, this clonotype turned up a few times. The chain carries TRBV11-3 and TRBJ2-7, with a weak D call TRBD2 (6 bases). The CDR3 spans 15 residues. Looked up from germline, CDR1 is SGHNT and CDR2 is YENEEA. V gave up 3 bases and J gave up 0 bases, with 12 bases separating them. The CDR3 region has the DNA TGTGCCAGCAGCTTCCCGGGGACTTACTCCTACGAGCAGTACTTC. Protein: CASSFPGTYSYEQYF.

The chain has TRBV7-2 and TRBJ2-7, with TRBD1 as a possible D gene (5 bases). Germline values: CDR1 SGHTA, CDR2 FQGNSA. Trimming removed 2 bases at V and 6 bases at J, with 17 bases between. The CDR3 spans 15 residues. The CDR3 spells CASSLSGQNQLEQYF. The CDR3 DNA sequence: TGTGCCAGCAGCTTAAGTGGACAAAACCAGCTCGAGCAGTACTTC.

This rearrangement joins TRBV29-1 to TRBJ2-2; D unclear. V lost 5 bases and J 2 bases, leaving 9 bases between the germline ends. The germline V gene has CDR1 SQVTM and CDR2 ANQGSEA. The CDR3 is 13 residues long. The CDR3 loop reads CSVWAGNTGELFF. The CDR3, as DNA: TGCAGCGTTTGGGCCGGAAACACCGGGGAGCTGTTTTTT.

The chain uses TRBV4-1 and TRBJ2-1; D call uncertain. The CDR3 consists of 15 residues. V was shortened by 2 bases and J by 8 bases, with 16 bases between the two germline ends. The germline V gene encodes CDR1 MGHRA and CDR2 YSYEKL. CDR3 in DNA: TGCGCCAGCAGCCAATTTCGTGCTTGGGTCGATGAGCAGTTCTTC. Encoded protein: CASSQFRAWVDEQFF.

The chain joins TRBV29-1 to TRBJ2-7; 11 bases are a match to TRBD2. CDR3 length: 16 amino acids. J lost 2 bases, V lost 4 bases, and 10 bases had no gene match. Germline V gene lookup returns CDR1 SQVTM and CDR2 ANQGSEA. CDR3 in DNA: TGCAGCGTTGTGTATAGAAGGGGACTAGCGGCCTACGAGCAGTACTTC. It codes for CSVVYRRGLAAYEQYF.

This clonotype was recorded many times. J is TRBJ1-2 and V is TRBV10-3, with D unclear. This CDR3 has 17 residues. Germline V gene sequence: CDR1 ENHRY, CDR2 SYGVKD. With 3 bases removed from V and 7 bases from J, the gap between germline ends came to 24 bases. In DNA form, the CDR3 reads TGTGCCATCAGTGATCTAAGAGGTCCGGGTCTTCGTAGTGGCTACACCTTC. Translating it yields CAISDLRGPGLRSGYTF.

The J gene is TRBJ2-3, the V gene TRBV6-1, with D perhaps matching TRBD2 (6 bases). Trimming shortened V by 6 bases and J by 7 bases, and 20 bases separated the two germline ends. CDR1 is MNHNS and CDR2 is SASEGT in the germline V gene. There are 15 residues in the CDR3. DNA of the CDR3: TGTGCCAGCAGCCGCCTGACTAGAGGGCAGAATACGCAGTATTTT. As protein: CASSRLTRGQNTQYF.